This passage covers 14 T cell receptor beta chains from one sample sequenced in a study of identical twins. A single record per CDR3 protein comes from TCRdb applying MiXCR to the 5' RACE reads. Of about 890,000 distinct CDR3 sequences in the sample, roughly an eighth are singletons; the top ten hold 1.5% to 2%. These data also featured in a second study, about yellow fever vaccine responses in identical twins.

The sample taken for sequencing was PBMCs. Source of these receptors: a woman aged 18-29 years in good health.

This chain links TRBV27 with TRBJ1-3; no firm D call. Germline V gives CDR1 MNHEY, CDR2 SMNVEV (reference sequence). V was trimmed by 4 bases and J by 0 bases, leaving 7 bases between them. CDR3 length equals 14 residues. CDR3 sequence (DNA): TGTGCCAGCAGTTCACTTAACTCTGGAAACACCATATATTTT. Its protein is CASSSLNSGNTIYF.

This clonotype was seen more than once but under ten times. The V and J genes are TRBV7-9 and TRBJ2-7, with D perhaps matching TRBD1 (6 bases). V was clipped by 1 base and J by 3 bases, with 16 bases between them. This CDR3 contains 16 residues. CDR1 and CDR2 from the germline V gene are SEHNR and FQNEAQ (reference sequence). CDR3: CASSLEGQGQLYEQYF. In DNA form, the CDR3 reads TGTGCCAGCAGCTTAGAAGGCCAAGGACAGCTCTACGAGCAGTACTTC.

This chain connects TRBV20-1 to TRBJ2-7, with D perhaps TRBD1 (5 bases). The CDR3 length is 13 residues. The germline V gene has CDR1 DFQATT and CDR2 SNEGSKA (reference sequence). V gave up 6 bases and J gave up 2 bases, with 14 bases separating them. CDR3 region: CSALGLGAYEQYF. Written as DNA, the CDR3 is TGCAGTGCCCTAGGTTTAGGGGCCTACGAGCAGTACTTC.

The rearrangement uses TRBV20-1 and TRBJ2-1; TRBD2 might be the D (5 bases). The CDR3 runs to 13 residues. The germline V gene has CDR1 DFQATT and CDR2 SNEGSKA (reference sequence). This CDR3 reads CASGEMTYNEQFF. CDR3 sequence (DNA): TGCGCCAGCGGTGAAATGACCTACAATGAGCAGTTCTTC.

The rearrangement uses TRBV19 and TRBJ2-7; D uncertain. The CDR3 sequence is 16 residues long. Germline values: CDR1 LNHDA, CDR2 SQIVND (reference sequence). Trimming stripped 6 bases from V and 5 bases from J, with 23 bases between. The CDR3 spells CASSPDPSYPTHEQYV. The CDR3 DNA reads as TGTGCCAGTAGCCCCGACCCGAGCTACCCTACCCACGAGCAGTACGTC.

CDR3 amino acids: CSASAGLAETQYF. CDR3 DNA sequence: TGCAGTGCTAGTGCTGGGCTAGCGGAGACCCAGTACTTC. This chain joins TRBV20-1 and TRBJ2-5; possible D gene TRBD2, 6 bases. Germline values: CDR1 DFQATT, CDR2 SNEGSKA (reference sequence). CDR3 length: 13 amino acids. V shed 3 bases and J shed 5 bases, with 13 bases lying between them.

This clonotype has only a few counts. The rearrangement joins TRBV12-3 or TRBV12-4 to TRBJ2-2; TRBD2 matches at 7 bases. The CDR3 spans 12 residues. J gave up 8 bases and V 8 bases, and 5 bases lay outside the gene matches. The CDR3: CASRGDGGELFF. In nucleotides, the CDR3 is TGTGCCAGCCGGGGGGACGGAGGGGAGCTGTTTTTT.

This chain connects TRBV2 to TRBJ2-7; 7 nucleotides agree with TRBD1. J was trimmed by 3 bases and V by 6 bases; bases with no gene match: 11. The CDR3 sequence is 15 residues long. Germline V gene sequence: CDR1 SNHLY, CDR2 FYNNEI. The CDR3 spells CASRAGTAPRYEQYF. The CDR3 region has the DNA TGTGCCAGCAGGGCCGGGACAGCCCCCCGCTACGAGCAGTACTTC.

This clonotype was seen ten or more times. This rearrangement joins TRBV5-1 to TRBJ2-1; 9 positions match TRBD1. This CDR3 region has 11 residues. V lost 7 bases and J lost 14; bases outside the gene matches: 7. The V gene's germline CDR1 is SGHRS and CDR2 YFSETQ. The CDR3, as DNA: TGCGCCAGCCCGAGACAGGGGGTGAAGTTCTTC. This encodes CASPRQGVKFF.

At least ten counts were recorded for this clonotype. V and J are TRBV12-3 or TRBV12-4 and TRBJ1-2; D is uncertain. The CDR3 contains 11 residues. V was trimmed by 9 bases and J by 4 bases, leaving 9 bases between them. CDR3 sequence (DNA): TGTGCCAGTAGTAATTCCTATGGCTACACCTTC. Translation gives CASSNSYGYTF.

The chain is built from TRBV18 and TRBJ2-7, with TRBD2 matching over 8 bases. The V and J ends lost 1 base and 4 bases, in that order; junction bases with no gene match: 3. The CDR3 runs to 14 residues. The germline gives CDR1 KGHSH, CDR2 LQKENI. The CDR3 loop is CASSPLREGYEQYF. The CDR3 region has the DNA TGTGCCAGCTCACCACTCCGGGAGGGTTACGAGCAGTACTTC.

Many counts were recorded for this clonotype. The CDR3 nucleotides read TGTGCCAGCAGCTTAGGGGGAGGCCAAGAGACCCAGTACTTC. Translated: CASSLGGGQETQYF. The genes are TRBV7-9 and TRBJ2-5, with D possibly being TRBD2 (6 bases). The CDR3 spans 14 residues. Germline lookup yields CDR1 SEHNR and CDR2 FQNEAQ (reference sequence). V lost 1 base and J lost 1, with 7 bases in between.

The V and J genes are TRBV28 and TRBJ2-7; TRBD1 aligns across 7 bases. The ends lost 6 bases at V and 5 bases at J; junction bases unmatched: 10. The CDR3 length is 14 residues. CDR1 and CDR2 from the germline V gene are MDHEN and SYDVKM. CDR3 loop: CASSLTGISDEQYF. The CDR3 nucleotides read TGTGCCAGCAGCTTGACAGGGATCTCTGACGAGCAGTACTTC. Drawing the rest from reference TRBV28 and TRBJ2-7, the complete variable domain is DVKVTQSSRYLVKRTGEKVFLECVQDMDHENMFWYRQDPGLGLRLIYFSYDVKMKEKGDIPEGYSVSREKKERFSLILESASTNQTSMYLCASSLTGISDEQYFGPGTRLTVT.

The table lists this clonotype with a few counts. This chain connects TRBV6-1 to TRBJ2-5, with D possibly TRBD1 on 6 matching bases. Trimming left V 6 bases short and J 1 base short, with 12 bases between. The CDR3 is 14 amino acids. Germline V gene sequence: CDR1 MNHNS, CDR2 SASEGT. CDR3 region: CASRPVGAQETQYF. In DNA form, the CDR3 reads TGTGCCAGCAGACCGGTGGGGGCCCAAGAGACCCAGTACTTC.